Listed below are T cell receptor beta chains from one sample, sequenced in a study of blood T cell repertoires in COVID-19. This table comes from immunoSEQ multiplex PCR, and its TCRdb copy is limited to in-frame clones, with some not included. In the table there are some 330,000 clones, nearly 90% of which are singletons. Source material: peripheral blood. The receptors come from a woman aged 25 to 39 with COVID-19, enrolled during active disease. CDR3s include the opening cysteine and the closing phenylalanine or tryptophan. The D gene is left open where the match is weak.

CDR3 length	D gene	J gene	V gene	CDR3 protein
14	.	TRBJ1-1	TRBV7-9	CASSSDGGGTEAFF
12	.	TRBJ2-5	TRBV2	CASRVQGETQYF
14	TRBD1	TRBJ1-2	TRBV7-8	CASSRTGTGGGYTF
14	.	TRBJ1-5	TRBV7-9	CASSKQDSNQPQHF
14	TRBD1	TRBJ1-1	TRBV7-7	CASRGQQKNTEAFF
11	.	TRBJ2-1	TRBV19	CATSSSEEQFF
14	.	TRBJ2-5	TRBV7-8	CASSLGQLQETQYF
13	.	TRBJ1-1	TRBV3-1/TRBV3-2	CASSLDPGAEAFF
15	TRBD2	TRBJ2-5	TRBV28	CASSSLAGVYGSQYF
13	TRBD1	TRBJ1-4	TRBV18	CASSRQGGEKLFF
16	.	TRBJ1-3	TRBV4-1	CASSLPGAFSGNTIYF
13	.	TRBJ2-3	TRBV19	CASSMGREFPQYF
14	.	TRBJ1-2	TRBV19	CASSTKSGLDGYTF
15	.	TRBJ1-6	TRBV7-9	CASSLVSSYNSPLHF
14	.	TRBJ2-2	TRBV18	CASSLATNTGELFF
16	.	TRBJ2-4	TRBV5-1	CASSPSPLRVKNIQYF
16	TRBD2	TRBJ2-3	TRBV18	CASSSGTSGRTDTQYF
15	.	TRBJ2-7	TRBV27	CASSLSRTATYEQYF
14	.	TRBJ1-6	TRBV3-1/TRBV3-2	CASSQQAVNSPLHF
15	.	TRBJ1-2	TRBV6-6	CASSYSPGSSRGYTF
14	TRBD1	TRBJ1-2	TRBV11-3	CASSLTGGNYGYTF
14	TRBD1	TRBJ1-1	TRBV7-2	CASSWTPGGTEAFF
12	TRBD2	TRBJ2-7	TRBV7-2	CASSLTSGEQYF
15	TRBD1	TRBJ2-2	TRBV19	CASRNPGQHTGELFF
12	.	TRBJ2-2	TRBV7-2	CASSHISGELFF
12	TRBD1	TRBJ2-1	TRBV29-1	CSGTGQKDEQFF
14	.	TRBJ2-1	TRBV7-3	CASSVGAPYNEQFF
18	.	TRBJ1-5	TRBV6-6	CASSLTGKDLFSNQPQHF